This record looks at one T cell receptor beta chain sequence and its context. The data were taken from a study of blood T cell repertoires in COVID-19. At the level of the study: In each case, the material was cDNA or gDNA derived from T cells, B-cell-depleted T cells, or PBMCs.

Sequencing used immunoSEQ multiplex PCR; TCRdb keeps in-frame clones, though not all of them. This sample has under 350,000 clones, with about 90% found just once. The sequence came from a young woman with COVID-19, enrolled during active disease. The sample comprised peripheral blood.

DNA of the CDR3: TGTGCCTGGAGTTCCGCGGGGGGAGGAAGAGAGACCCAGTACTTC. Translating it yields CAWSSAGGGRETQYF. The V gene is TRBV30, the J gene TRBJ2-5; TRBD2 aligns across 8 bases. With 2 bases clipped from V and 4 bases from J, the junction kept 9 bases outside the gene matches. The germline gives CDR1 GTSNPN, CDR2 SVGIG (reference sequence). The CDR3 is made up of 15 amino acids.